This TCR beta chain was captured by sequencing in a study of blood T cell repertoires in COVID-19. On the study more broadly: Samples representing acute and convalescent COVID-19 were sourced from the United States, Italy and Spain. T cells, B-cell-depleted T cells, or PBMCs provided the cDNA or gDNA that served as material.

This clone was observed a handful of times. Assignment of participants to cohorts was predicated upon participant-reported clinical history. This CDR3 spans 15 amino acids. Germline-derived CDR1 and CDR2 are MNHEY and SMNVEV (reference sequence). The ends lost 6 bases at V and 0 bases at J; junction bases unmatched: 6. Assay used: immunoSEQ multiplex PCR; TCRdb lists only in-frame clones, some missing. The profile shows roughly 360,000 clones, roughly 88% of them singletons. The V gene is TRBV27, the J gene TRBJ1-1, with 8 nucleotides matching TRBD1. This clonotype was sampled from a woman in her 30s with acute COVID-19. Sequencing was carried out using PBMCs or T cells enriched from blood (not recorded which). DNA of the CDR3: TGTGCCAGCAGCCGCCGGGACAGGATGAACACTGAAGCTTTCTTT. Encoded protein: CASSRRDRMNTEAFF.